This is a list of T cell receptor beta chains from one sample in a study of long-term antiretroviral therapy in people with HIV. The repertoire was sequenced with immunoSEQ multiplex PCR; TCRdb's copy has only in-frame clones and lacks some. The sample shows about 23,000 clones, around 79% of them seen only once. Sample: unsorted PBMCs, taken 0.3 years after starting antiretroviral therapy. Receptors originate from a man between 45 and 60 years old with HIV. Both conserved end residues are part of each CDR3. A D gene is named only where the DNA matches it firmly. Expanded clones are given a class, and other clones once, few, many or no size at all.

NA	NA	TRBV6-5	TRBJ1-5	CASSEILGPQHF	TGTGCCAGCAGTGAAATATTAGGACCCCAGCATTTT
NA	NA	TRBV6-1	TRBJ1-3	CASSEGRSGGNTIYF	TGTGCCAGCAGTGAAGGACGGTCCGGAGGAAACACCATATATTTT
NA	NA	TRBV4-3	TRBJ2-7	CASSQDPLTSYEQYF	TGCGCCAGCAGCCAAGATCCACTCACCTCCTACGAGCAGTACTTC
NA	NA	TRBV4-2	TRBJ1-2	CASSQDIGGSGGYTF	TGTGCCAGCAGCCAAGACATCGGGGGCTCAGGAGGCTACACCTTC
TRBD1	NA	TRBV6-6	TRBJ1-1	CASSSTGVANTEAFF	TGTGCCAGCAGTTCGACAGGGGTGGCGAACACTGAAGCTTTCTTT
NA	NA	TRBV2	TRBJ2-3	CASSEQGPDTQYF	TGTGCCAGCAGTGAACAGGGCCCCGATACGCAGTATTTT
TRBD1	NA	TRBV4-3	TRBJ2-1	CASSQDWRTGDFNEQFF	TGCGCCAGCAGCCAAGATTGGAGGACAGGGGATTTCAATGAGCAGTTCTTC
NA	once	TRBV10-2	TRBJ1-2	CASSSGNYGYTF	TGCGCCAGCAGTTCAGGGAACTATGGCTACACCTTC
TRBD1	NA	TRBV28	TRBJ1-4	CASSLWTGAGEKLFF	TGTGCCAGCAGTTTATGGACAGGGGCAGGGGAAAAACTGTTTTTT
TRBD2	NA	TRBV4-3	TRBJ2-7	CASSQATSASYEQYF	TGCGCCAGCAGCCAAGCTACTAGCGCCTCCTACGAGCAGTACTTC
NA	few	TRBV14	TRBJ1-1	CASSHPSRGFTEAFF	TGTGCCAGCAGCCATCCGTCTAGGGGGTTCACTGAAGCTTTCTTT
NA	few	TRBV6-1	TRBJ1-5	CASSEAEGTGMVSPQHF	TGTGCCAGCAGTGAAGCCGAGGGAACAGGTATGGTATCGCCCCAGCATTTT
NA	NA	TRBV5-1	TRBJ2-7	CASSLAGHLINEQYF	TGCGCCAGCAGCTTGGCCGGGCATCTCATCAACGAGCAGTACTTC
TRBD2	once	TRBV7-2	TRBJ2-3	CASSVGPSGLTDTQYF	TGTGCCAGCAGCGTCGGGCCTAGCGGGCTCACAGATACGCAGTATTTT
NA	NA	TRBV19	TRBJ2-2	CASSIGLVAVHTGELFF	TGTGCCAGTAGTATAGGATTGGTAGCGGTGCACACCGGGGAGCTGTTTTTT
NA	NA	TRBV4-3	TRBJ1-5	CASSQDRTDNQPQHF	TGCGCCAGCAGCCAAGATCGGACAGACAATCAGCCCCAGCATTTT
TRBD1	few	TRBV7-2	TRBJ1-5	CASSSGGSEAQPQHF	TGTGCCAGCAGCTCAGGGGGTAGCGAGGCTCAGCCCCAGCATTTT
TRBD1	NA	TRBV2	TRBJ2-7	CASSKGQSYKNEQYF	TGTGCCAGCAGCAAGGGACAGTCCTATAAGAACGAGCAGTACTTC
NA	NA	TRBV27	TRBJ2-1	CASSLSGYEQFF	TGTGCCAGCAGTTTATCGGGCTATGAGCAGTTCTTC
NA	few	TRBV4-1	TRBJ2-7	CASSQESLASYEQYF	TGCGCCAGCAGCCAAGAAAGCCTAGCTTCCTACGAGCAGTACTTC
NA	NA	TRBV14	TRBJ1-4	CASSQERTFEKLFF	TGTGCCAGCAGCCAAGAGCGGACATTTGAAAAACTGTTTTTT
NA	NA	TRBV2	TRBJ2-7	CASSALSVGAYEQYF	TGTGCCAGCAGTGCCCTAAGCGTTGGGGCCTACGAGCAGTACTTC
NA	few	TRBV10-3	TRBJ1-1	CAIRENQQSGNTEAFF	TGTGCCATCAGGGAAAATCAACAAAGTGGGAACACTGAAGCTTTCTTT
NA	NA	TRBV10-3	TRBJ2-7	CAISEKGANEQYF	TGTGCCATCAGTGAGAAGGGAGCCAACGAGCAGTACTTC
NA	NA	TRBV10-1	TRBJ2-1	CASSDSARAVDEQFF	TGCGCCAGCAGTGATTCAGCGAGAGCCGTCGATGAGCAGTTCTTC
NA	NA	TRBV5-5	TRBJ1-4	CASSLVGFAGRSGNEKLFF	TGTGCCAGCAGCTTGGTTGGGTTCGCGGGGAGGTCTGGTAATGAAAAACTGTTTTTT
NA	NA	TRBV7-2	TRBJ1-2	CASSFLGVDGYTF	TGTGCCAGCAGCTTCCTAGGGGTAGATGGCTACACCTTC
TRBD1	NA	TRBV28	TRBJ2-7	CASSSDRARGAQYF	TGTGCCAGCAGTTCCGACAGGGCAAGGGGAGCGCAGTACTTC
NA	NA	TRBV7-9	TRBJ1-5	CASSPPLRKLSNQPQHF	TGTGCCAGCAGCCCCCCGTTGCGGAAGTTAAGCAATCAGCCCCAGCATTTT
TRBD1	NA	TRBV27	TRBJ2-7	CASSLTGAFLYEQYF	TGTGCCAGCAGTTTGACAGGGGCCTTCCTCTACGAGCAGTACTTC
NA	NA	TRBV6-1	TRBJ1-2	CASSERGVYGYTF	TGTGCCAGCAGTGAAAGAGGGGTCTATGGCTACACCTTC
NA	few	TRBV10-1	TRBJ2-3	CASSTGADTQYF	TGCGCCAGCAGTACTGGTGCAGATACGCAGTATTTT
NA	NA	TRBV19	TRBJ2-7	CASSNGPTYEQYF	TGTGCCAGTAGTAATGGTCCTACCTACGAGCAGTACTTC
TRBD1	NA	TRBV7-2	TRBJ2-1	CASSWDRVDNEQFF	TGTGCCAGCAGCTGGGACAGGGTCGACAATGAGCAGTTCTTC
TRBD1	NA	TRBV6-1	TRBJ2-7	CASSETTGTGSYEQYF	TGTGCCAGCAGTGAAACAACCGGGACAGGGAGCTACGAGCAGTACTTC
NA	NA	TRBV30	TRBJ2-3	CAWSSGSSTDTQYF	TGTGCCTGGAGTAGCGGATCTAGCACAGATACGCAGTATTTT
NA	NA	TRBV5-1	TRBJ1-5	CASSLAGGEGPFYQPQHF	TGCGCCAGCAGCTTGGCCGGGGGCGAGGGCCCTTTCTATCAGCCCCAGCATTTT
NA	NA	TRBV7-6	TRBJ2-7	CASSLGKHGGEQYF	TGTGCCAGCAGCTTAGGAAAGCATGGGGGCGAGCAGTACTTC
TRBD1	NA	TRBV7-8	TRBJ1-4	CASSLANHRGNEKLFF	TGTGCCAGCAGCTTAGCCAATCACAGGGGCAATGAAAAACTGTTTTTT
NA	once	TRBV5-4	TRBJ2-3	CASSQTETQYF	TGTGCCAGCAGCCAAACCGAAACGCAGTATTTT
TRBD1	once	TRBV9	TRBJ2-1	CASSGPRTRDRPYNEQFF	TGTGCCAGCAGCGGACCCCGAACCCGGGACAGGCCCTACAATGAGCAGTTCTTC
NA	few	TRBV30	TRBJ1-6	CAWSRRSYRSSYNSPLHF	TGTGCCTGGAGTCGACGATCTTACAGGAGCTCCTATAATTCACCCCTCCACTTT
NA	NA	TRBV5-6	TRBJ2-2	CASSFRAAGELFF	TGTGCCAGCAGCTTTAGGGCTGCCGGGGAGCTGTTTTTT
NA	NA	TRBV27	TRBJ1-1	CASSLNWGNTEAFF	TGTGCCAGCAGTTTAAATTGGGGGAACACTGAAGCTTTCTTT
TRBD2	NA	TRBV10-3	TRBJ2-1	CAISESSGRYNEQFF	TGTGCCATCAGTGAGTCTAGCGGGAGGTACAATGAGCAGTTCTTC
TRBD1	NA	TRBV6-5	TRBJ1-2	CASSSYAGTVGYTF	TGTGCCAGCAGTTCCTACGCCGGGACAGTTGGCTACACCTTC
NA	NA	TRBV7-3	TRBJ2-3	CASSSRGGLDTQYF	TGTGCCAGCAGCTCCCGTGGCGGGTTAGATACGCAGTATTTT
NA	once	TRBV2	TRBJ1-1	CATGPTLRAEAFF	TGTGCCACCGGACCGACACTCAGAGCTGAAGCTTTCTTT
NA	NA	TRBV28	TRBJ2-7	CASSLHRGLSSSYEQYF	TGTGCCAGCAGTTTACATCGGGGCTTATCGAGCTCCTACGAGCAGTACTTC
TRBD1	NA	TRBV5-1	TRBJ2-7	CASRLNRGIGYEQYF	TGCGCCAGCCGCCTAAACAGGGGGATAGGCTACGAGCAGTACTTC
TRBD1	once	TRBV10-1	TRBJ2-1	CASSESGTGHNEQFF	TGCGCCAGCAGTGAGTCGGGGACAGGGCACAATGAGCAGTTCTTC